A selection of T cell receptor beta chains follows, all from one sample in a study of CD8 T cells in ankylosing spondylitis. TCRdb ran MiXCR on the 5' RACE reads and lists one entry per CDR3 protein. This table has 85,000 to 100,000 distinct CDR3 sequences, 7.5% to 9% appearing once. Sequencing was done on a sample of blood, either unsorted or a sorted T cell fraction (not recorded which). These receptors were obtained from a male donor with ankylosing spondylitis or in good health (not recorded which). CDR3s include the opening cysteine and the closing phenylalanine or tryptophan.

>TRBV7-2|TRBJ2-4|16
CASSLAGSVAKNIQYF
>TRBV7-6|TRBJ2-3|17
CASSLVGGGANADTQYF
>TRBV27|TRBJ2-3|15
CASSLDRPSTDTQYF
>TRBV7-9|TRBJ1-1|14
CASKLSRGLTEAFF
>TRBV5-1|TRBJ2-5|18
CASSSRDYRPQYQETQYF
>TRBV7-2|TRBJ1-3|13
CASSTPGTSTIYF
>TRBV4-2|TRBJ2-7|15
CASSQDSGSPYEQYF
>TRBV6-1|TRBJ2-5|14
CASSEWDRRETQYF
>TRBV6-1|TRBJ2-4|13
CASKTVAKNIQYF
>TRBV12-3/TRBV12-4|TRBJ2-5|14
CASTLRGVVETQYF
>TRBV4-2|TRBJ2-3|17
CASSPQASTGLGDTQYF
>TRBV5-1|TRBJ2-1|14
CASSLPSGYGEQFF
>TRBV23-1|TRBJ2-1|12
CASGPRGNEQFF
>TRBV29-1|TRBJ2-7|14
CSVSRDRASYEQYF
>TRBV7-2|TRBJ2-7|15
CASSLGLGVAGEQYF
>TRBV6-1|TRBJ2-1|13
CASSDPDRVIQFF
>TRBV12-3/TRBV12-4|TRBJ2-2|13
CASRPLDAGELFF
>TRBV12-3/TRBV12-4|TRBJ1-5|15
CASSPRGYSNQPQHF
>TRBV3-1|TRBJ2-1|13
CASSQDLNNEQFF
>TRBV2|TRBJ2-3|19
CAISDPQRGPSLGTDTQYF
>TRBV29-1|TRBJ2-3|15
CSVVGRGEYTDTQYF
>TRBV12-3/TRBV12-4|TRBJ2-5|13
CASIEGGMETQYF
>TRBV7-9|TRBJ2-7|15
CASSLFSGASYEQYF
>TRBV7-3|TRBJ2-1|16
CASSLMRVSSYNEQFF
>TRBV13|TRBJ2-5|14
CASSLWEFRETQYF
>TRBV29-1|TRBJ1-1|13
CSVGHGMDTEAFF
>TRBV7-2|TRBJ1-2|15
CASSERDRANYGYTF
>TRBV5-1|TRBJ2-7|14
CASSLGVLSYEQYF
>TRBV7-8|TRBJ1-3|17
CASSLASGWMAGNTIYF